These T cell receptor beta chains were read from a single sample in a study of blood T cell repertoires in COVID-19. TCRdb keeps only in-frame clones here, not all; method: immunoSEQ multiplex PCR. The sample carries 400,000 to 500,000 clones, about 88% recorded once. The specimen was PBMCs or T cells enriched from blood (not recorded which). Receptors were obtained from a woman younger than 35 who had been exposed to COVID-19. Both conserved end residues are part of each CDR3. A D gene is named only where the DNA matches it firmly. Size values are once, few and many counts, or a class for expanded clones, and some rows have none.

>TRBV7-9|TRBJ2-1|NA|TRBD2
CASSLGSGSIDEQFF
TGTGCCAGCAGCTTAGGTAGCGGGAGTATCGATGAGCAGTTCTTC
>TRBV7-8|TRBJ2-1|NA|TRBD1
CASSRMRDREFFEQFF
TGTGCCAGCAGCCGAATGAGGGACAGGGAATTTTTTGAGCAGTTCTTC
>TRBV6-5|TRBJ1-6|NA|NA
CASSFRDNSPLHF
TGTGCCAGCAGTTTCCGGGATAATTCACCCCTCCACTTT
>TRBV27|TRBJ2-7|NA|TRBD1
CASSTGTGRHEQYF
TGTGCCAGCTCCACCGGGACAGGGAGGCACGAGCAGTACTTC
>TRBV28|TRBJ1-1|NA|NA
CASSLYGGLNTEAFF
TGTGCCAGCAGTTTATATGGAGGCCTGAACACTGAAGCTTTCTTT
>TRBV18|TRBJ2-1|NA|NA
CASSSAGLNSYNEQFF
TGTGCCAGCTCATCCGCGGGACTCAACTCCTACAATGAGCAGTTCTTC
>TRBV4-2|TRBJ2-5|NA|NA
CASSQDRDSVETQYF
TGTGCCAGCAGCCAGGACCGGGACTCGGTAGAGACCCAGTACTTC
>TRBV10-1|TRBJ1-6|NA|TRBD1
CASGQAHNSPLHF
TGCGCCAGCGGACAGGCCCATAATTCACCCCTCCACTTT
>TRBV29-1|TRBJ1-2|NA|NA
CSVTPPGGPGYGYTF
TGCAGCGTTACTCCACCGGGGGGCCCGGGGTATGGCTACACCTTC
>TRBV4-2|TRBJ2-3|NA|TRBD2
CASSHLAEGSTDTQYF
TGTGCCAGCAGCCATCTAGCGGAGGGGAGCACAGATACGCAGTATTTT
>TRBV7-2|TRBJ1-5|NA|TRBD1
CASSLGDRWGSNQPQHF
TGTGCCAGCAGCTTAGGGGACAGGTGGGGTAGCAATCAGCCCCAGCATTTT
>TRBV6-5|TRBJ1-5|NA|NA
CASSSGVQPQHF
TGTGCCAGCAGTTCAGGGGTTCAGCCCCAGCATTTT
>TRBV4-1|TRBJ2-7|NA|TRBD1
CASSQGTGGLYEQYF
TGCGCCAGCAGCCAAGGGACAGGGGGTCTCTACGAGCAGTACTTC
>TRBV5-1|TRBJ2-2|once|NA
CASSQTGNTGELFF
TGCGCCAGCAGCCAGACAGGAAACACCGGGGAGCTGTTTTTT
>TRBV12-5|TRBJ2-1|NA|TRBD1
CASGPGQGDNEQFF
TGTGCTAGTGGACCCGGACAGGGGGACAATGAGCAGTTCTTC
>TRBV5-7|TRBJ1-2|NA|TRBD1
CASSWTGRGYTF
TGTGCCAGCAGCTGGACAGGGCGAGGCTACACCTTC
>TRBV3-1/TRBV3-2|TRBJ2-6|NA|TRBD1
CASSQLGTGGGGANVLTF
TGTGCCAGCAGCCAGTTAGGGACAGGGGGCGGTGGGGCCAACGTCCTGACTTTC
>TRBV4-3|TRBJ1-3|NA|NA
CASSQLNTIYF
TGCGCCAGCAGCCAACTGAACACCATATATTTT
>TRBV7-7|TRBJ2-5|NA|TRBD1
CASSGGTGGQETQYF
TGTGCTAGCAGTGGAGGGACAGGCGGCCAAGAGACCCAGTACTTC
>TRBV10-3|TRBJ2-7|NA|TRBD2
CAISESAGGPYEQYF
TGTGCCATCAGTGAGTCGGCGGGAGGTCCCTACGAGCAGTACTTC
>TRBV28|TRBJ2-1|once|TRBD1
CASRPGGPYNEQFF
TGTGCCAGCAGACCAGGGGGCCCCTACAATGAGCAGTTCTTC
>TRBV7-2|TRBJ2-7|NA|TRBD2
CASSPFLGTSGKESYEQYF
TGTGCCAGCAGCCCCTTCCTTGGGACTAGCGGGAAAGAATCCTACGAGCAGTACTTC
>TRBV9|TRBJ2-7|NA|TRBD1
CASSRDRVSYEQYF
TGTGCCAGCAGCCGGGACAGGGTGAGCTACGAGCAGTACTTC
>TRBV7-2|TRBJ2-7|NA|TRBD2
CASNIAGDYEQYF
TGTGCCAGCAATATAGCGGGGGATTACGAGCAGTACTTC
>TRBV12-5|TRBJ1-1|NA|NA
CASARGGPEAFF
TGTGCTAGTGCGCGGGGGGGCCCTGAAGCTTTCTTT
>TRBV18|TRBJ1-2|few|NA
CASSPSGREDGYTF
TGTGCCAGCTCACCATCAGGGAGGGAAGATGGCTACACCTTC
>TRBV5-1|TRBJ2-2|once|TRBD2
CASSLSAGGPTGELFF
TGCGCCAGCAGCTTGTCAGCGGGGGGGCCCACCGGGGAGCTGTTTTTT
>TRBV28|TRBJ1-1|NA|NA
CASRGTLNTEAFF
TGTGCTTCGCGGGGAACGCTGAACACTGAAGCTTTCTTT
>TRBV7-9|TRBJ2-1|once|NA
CASSDSLLGQFF
TGTGCCAGCAGCGACAGTCTCCTGGGGCAGTTCTTC
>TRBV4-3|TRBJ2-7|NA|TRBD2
CASSQAGLAGCSEQYF
TGCGCCAGCAGCCAAGCTGGACTAGCGGGGTGTAGCGAGCAGTACTTC
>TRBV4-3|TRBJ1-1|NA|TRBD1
CASSQDSIGGTIF
TGCGCCAGCAGCCAAGATTCTATAGGGGGCACGATCTTT
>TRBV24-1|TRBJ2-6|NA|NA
CATSDLRSGANVLTF
TGTGCCACCAGTGACCTACGGTCTGGGGCCAACGTCCTGACTTTC
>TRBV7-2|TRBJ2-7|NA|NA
CASSFSPSALYEQYF
TGTGCCAGCAGCTTTAGCCCTAGCGCCCTCTACGAGCAGTACTTC
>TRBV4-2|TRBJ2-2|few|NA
CASSHPPGVESTGELFF
TGTGCCAGCAGCCACCCACCAGGGGTTGAGAGCACCGGGGAGCTGTTTTTT
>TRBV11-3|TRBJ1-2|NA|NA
CASSLGPTGLGYTF
TGTGCCAGCAGCTTAGGCCCCACAGGGCTCGGCTACACCTTC
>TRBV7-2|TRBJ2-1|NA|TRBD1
CASSTGQGIHEQFF
TGTGCCAGCAGCACGGGACAGGGGATCCATGAGCAGTTCTTC
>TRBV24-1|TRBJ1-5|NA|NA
CATSVGDQPQHF
TGTGCCACCAGTGTCGGGGATCAGCCCCAGCATTTT
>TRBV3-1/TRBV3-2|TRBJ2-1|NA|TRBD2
CASSQDRWRETLHNEQFF
TGTGCCAGCAGCCAAGATCGGTGGCGGGAGACACTCCACAATGAGCAGTTCTTC
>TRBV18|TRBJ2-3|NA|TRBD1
CASSQLPNTGGGTDTQYF
TGTGCCAGCTCACAACTTCCGAACACAGGGGGCGGCACAGATACGCAGTATTTT
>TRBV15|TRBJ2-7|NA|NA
CATSRDSTYEQYF
TGTGCCACCAGCCGGGACTCAACCTACGAGCAGTACTTC
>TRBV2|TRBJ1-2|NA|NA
CASSSLPGNYGYTF
TGTGCCAGCAGTTCCCTCCCAGGGAACTATGGCTACACCTTC
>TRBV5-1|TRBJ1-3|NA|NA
CASTIGGSGNTIYF
TGCGCCAGCACCATTGGCGGATCGGGAAACACCATATATTTT
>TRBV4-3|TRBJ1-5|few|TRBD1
CASSQGKGGGQPQHF
TGCGCCAGCAGCCAAGGGAAAGGGGGCGGTCAGCCCCAGCATTTT
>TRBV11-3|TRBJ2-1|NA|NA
CASSPSRWGGAYNEQFF
TGTGCCAGCAGCCCCTCACGGTGGGGGGGCGCCTACAATGAGCAGTTCTTC
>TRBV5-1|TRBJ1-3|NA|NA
CASSQGQRANTIYF
TGCGCCAGCAGTCAAGGACAGAGAGCAAACACCATATATTTT